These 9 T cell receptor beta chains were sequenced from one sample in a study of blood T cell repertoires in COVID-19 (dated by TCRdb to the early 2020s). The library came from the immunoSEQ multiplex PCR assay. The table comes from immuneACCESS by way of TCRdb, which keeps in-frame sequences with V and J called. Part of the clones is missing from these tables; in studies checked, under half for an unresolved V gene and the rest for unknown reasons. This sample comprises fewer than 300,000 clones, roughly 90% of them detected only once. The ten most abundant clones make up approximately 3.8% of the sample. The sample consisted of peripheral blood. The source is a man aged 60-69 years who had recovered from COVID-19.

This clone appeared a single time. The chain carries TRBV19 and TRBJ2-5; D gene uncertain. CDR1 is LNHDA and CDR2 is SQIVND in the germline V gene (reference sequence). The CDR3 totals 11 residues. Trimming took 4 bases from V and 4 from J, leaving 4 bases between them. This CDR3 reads CASSNRETQYF. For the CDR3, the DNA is TGTGCCAGTAGTAATAGAGAGACCCAGTACTTC.

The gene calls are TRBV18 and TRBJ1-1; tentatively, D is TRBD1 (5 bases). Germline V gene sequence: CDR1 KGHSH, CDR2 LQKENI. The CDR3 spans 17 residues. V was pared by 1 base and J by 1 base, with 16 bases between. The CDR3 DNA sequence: TGTGCCAGCTCACCACTGTCGGGGGGGATCGGGAACACTGAAGCTTTCTTT. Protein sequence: CASSPLSGGIGNTEAFF.

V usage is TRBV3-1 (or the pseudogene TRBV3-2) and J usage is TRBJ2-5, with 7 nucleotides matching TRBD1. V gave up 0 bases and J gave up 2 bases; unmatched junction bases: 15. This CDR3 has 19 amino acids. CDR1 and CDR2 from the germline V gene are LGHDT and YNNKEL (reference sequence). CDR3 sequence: CASSQDEDVQDREQETQYF. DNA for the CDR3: TGTGCCAGCAGCCAAGACGAAGATGTCCAAGACAGGGAACAAGAGACCCAGTACTTC.

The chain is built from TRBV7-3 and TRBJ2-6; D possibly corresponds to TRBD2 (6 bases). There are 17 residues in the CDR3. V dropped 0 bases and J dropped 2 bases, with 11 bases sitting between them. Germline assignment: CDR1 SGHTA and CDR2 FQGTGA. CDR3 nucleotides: TGTGCCAGCAGCTTAACGCCGGGGGTGGCTGGGGCCAACGTCCTGACTTTC. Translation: CASSLTPGVAGANVLTF. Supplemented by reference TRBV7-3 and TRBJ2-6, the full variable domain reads GAGVSQTPSNKVTEKGKYVELRCDPISGHTALYWYRQSLGQGPEFLIYFQGTGAADDSGLPNDRFFAVRPEGSVSTLKIQRTERGDSAVYLCASSLTPGVAGANVLTFGAGSRLTVL.

This CDR3 is CASTEGRFTDTQYF. The CDR3 nucleotides read TGTGCCAGCACAGAGGGCCGGTTCACAGATACGCAGTATTTT. The chain is built from TRBV6-5 and TRBJ2-3, with D possibly matching TRBD2 (5 bases). The germline CDR1 and CDR2 sequences are MNHEY and SVGAGI. Trimming removed 7 bases at V and 2 bases at J, with 13 bases between. The CDR3 has 14 residues.

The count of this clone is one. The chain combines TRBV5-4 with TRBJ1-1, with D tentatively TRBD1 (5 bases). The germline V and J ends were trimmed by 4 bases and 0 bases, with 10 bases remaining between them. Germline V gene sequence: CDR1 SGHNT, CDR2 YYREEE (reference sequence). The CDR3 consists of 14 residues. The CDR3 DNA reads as TGTGCCAGCAGCCTTTCACAGGTGAACACTGAAGCTTTCTTT. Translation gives CASSLSQVNTEAFF.

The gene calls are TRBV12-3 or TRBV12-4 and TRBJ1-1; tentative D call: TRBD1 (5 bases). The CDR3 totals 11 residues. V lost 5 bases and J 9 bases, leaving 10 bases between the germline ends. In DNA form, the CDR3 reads TGTGCCAGCAGTACGGCAGGGAAAGCTTTCTTT. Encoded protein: CASSTAGKAFF.

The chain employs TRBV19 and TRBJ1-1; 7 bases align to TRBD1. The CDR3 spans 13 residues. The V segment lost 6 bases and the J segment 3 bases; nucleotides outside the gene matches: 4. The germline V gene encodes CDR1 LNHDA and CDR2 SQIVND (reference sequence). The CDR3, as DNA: TGTGCCAGTAGGCCTCAGGGGGACACTGAAGCTTTCTTT. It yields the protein CASRPQGDTEAFF.

The CDR3 loop is CASSTPSGGKGYGYTF. In DNA form, the CDR3 reads TGTGCCAGTAGTACCCCCTCGGGGGGTAAGGGCTATGGCTACACCTTC. V usage is TRBV19 and J usage is TRBJ1-2; D is perhaps TRBD1 (5 bases). This CDR3 is built from 16 residues. Trimming took 4 bases from V and 4 from J, leaving 19 bases between them. Germline assignment: CDR1 LNHDA and CDR2 SQIVND (reference sequence).